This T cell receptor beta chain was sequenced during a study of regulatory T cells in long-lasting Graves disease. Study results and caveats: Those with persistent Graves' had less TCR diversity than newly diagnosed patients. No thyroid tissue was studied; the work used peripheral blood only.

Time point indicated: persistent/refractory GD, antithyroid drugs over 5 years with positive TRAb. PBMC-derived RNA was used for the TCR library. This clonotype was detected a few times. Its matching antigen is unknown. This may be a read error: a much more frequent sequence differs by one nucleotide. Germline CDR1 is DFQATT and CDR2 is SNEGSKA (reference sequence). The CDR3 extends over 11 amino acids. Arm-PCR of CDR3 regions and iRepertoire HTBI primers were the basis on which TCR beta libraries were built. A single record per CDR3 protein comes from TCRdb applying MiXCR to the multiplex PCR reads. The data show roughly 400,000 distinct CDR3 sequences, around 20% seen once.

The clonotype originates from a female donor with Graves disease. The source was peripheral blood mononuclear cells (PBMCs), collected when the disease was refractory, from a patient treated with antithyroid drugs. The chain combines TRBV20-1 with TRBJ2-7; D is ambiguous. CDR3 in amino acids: CSASRPYGQYF. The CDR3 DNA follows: TGCAGTGCCAGTAGACCGTACGGGCAGTACTTC.